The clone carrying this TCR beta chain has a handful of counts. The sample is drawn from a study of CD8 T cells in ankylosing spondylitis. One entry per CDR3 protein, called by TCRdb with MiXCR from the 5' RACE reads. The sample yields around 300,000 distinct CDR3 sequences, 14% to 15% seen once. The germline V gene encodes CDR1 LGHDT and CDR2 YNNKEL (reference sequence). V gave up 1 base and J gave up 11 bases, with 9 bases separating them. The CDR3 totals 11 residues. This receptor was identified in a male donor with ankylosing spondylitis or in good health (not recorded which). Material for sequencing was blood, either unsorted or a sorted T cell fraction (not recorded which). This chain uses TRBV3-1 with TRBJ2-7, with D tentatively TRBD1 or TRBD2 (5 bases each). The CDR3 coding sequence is TGTGCCAGCAGCCAAGGGGACCTGGAGTACTTC. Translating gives CASSQGDLEYF.